This TCR beta chain stems from a study of T cells in Graves' hyperthyroidism and ophthalmopathy. Study-wide results and caveats: Expanded thyroid clonotypes (above 0.001) were mostly also found in blood.

A remark on this clonotype: What it binds is unknown.

TCR beta CDR3 sequences were amplified from RNA transcripts. First-round RT-PCR of the TCR CDR3 relied on the HTBI primer set. TCRdb re-derived calls from the multiplex PCR reads in MiXCR, one entry per CDR3 protein. The table records roughly 300,000 distinct CDR3 sequences, 21% of them present only once. The J segment lost 3 bases and the V segment lost 0 bases, leaving 3 bases of the junction unmatched. Germline CDR1 and CDR2: PRHDT and FYEKMQ (reference sequence). The CDR3 totals 16 residues. Sequencing was performed on blood. The clonotype originates from a woman aged 50 to 65 with Graves' hyperthyroidism. This chain connects TRBV13 to TRBJ2-3, with 10 nucleotides matching TRBD2. CDR3 loop: CASSLGELAGTDTQYF. CDR3 sequence (DNA): TGTGCCAGCAGCTTAGGCGAACTAGCGGGAACAGATACGCAGTATTTT.